This T cell receptor beta chain originates from a study of identical twins. Comment on this clonotype: Antigen specificity is unknown.

Germline V gene lookup returns CDR1 MNHEY and CDR2 SVGEGT. This CDR3 is 16 amino acids long. Trimming took off 5 bases at V and 0 bases at J, with 14 bases between the two ends. TCRdb passed the 5' RACE reads through MiXCR, listing each CDR3 protein once. The profile shows approximately 670,000 distinct CDR3 sequences, around 6.1% of them singletons. Findings and caveats of the study: There were fewer insertions in abundant cord blood beta clonotypes, but memory repertoires showed no such pattern.

Sequenced material: naive T cells sorted from blood. This TCR came from a man aged 18 to 30 in good health. The chain carries TRBV6-2 or TRBV6-3 and TRBJ2-1, with a tentative D call TRBD2 (6 bases). The CDR3 here is CASSRQRVSSYNEQFF. In nucleotides, the CDR3 is TGTGCCAGCAGTCGGCAGCGGGTTTCCTCCTACAATGAGCAGTTCTTC.